This note documents a single T cell receptor (beta chain) sequence. Use of 60 Vbeta and 13 Jbeta primers characterized the PCR. The data were produced by immunoSEQ multiplex PCR, yet TCRdb's version contains in-frame clones alone and is incomplete. The sample yields 150,000 to 200,000 clones, roughly 79% seen once. These data belong to a study of cytomegalovirus exposure and HLA in healthy donors. This CDR3 comprises 15 residues. The germline V gene has CDR1 MNHNS and CDR2 SASEGT. The V end was cut by 2 bases, the J end by 4 bases, with 14 bases between. The TCR comes from a woman aged 25 to 39 in good health and CMV-seropositive. The genes are TRBV6-1 and TRBJ1-2; D ambiguous. The sequenced sample was PBMCs. The CDR3 loop reads CASSEQSIGIYGYTF. Here the CDR3 DNA reads TGTGCCAGCAGTGAACAAAGCATCGGGATCTATGGCTACACCTTC.